This TCR beta chain emerged from a study of Tregs in tolerant kidney transplant recipients. Points from the study as a whole: Tregs expanded with activated donor B cells seemed most donor-specific. No direct test of biological reproducibility was done here. Few patients were studied, so findings need validation in larger groups.

Assay used: immunoSEQ multiplex PCR; TCRdb lists only in-frame clones, some missing. In the table there are 110,000 or so clones, 85% to 95% of which are singletons. About this clone: Its antigen is not known.

Unstimulated Tregs (CD4+CD25+CD127-) and CD4+CD25- non-Tregs were sorted from PBMCs. Germline V lookup: CDR1 MNHEY, CDR2 SVGAGI. There are 15 residues in the CDR3. Trimming took off 4 bases at V and 6 bases at J, with 18 bases between the two ends. The chain carries TRBV6-5 and TRBJ1-2, with D unresolved. The sequence was collected from a human donor in good health. The sequenced material came from CD4+ T cells from blood. In nucleotides, the CDR3 is TGTGCCAGCAGTTCCGACATTCTAGGGTTCAATGGCTACACCTTC. As protein: CASSSDILGFNGYTF.